This TCR beta chain was captured by sequencing in a study of T cell responses to AZD1222 COVID-19 vaccine. This CDR3 has 18 residues. J lost 2 bases, V lost 5 bases, and 14 bases had no gene match. Germline lookup yields CDR1 MNHNY and CDR2 SVGAGI (reference sequence). Here immunoSEQ multiplex PCR was the method, and the copy in TCRdb shows in-frame clones only, minus some. The table shows approximately 74,000 clones, with nearly 90% occurring only once. The sample consisted of peripheral blood, taken 28 days after the second AZD1222 dose. The chain couples TRBV6-6 to TRBJ2-3; 9 nucleotides align to TRBD2. The sequence was collected from an adult who received the AZD1222 COVID-19 vaccine. Here the CDR3 reads CASSPTEGGGAYTDTQYF. The CDR3 bases are TGTGCCAGCAGTCCCACAGAAGGCGGGGGGGCGTACACAGATACGCAGTATTTT.